This T cell receptor beta chain appears in the sequencing data of a study of Tregs in tolerant kidney transplant recipients. CD4+CD25+CD127- Tregs, CD4+CD25- non-Tregs, CD4 and CD8 cells were sorted. Measured with immunoSEQ multiplex PCR; TCRdb has only the in-frame clones, and not every one. The top ten hold more than 4.5% of the sample, which has over 50,000 clones, around 80% seen once. A note on this clone: Its antigen is not known.

Findings of the study overall: Biological reproducibility was not directly addressed in this study.

The sequenced material came from CD4+ T cells from blood. The source is a human donor in good health.

The CDR3 protein is CASSLVGQGGTQYF. CDR3 coding DNA: TGTGCCAGCAGCTTAGTTGGGCAGGGAGGGACCCAGTACTTC. The gene calls are TRBV7-2 and TRBJ2-5; tentative D call: TRBD2 (6 bases). This CDR3 is built from 14 residues. Trimming took 1 base from V and 7 from J, leaving 13 bases between them. Germline V gene data show CDR1 as SGHTA and CDR2 as FQGNSA.